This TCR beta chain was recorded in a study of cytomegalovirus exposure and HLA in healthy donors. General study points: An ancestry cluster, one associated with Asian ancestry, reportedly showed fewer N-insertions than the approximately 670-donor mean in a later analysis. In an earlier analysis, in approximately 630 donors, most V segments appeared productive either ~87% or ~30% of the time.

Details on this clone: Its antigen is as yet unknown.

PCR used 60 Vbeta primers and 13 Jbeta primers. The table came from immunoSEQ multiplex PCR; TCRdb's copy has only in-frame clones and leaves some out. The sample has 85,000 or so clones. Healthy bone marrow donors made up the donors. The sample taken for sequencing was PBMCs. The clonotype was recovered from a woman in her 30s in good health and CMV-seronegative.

CDR3 nucleotide sequence: TGTGCCAGCAGTTTACGGCAAGCGGGGAGCTCCTACAATGAGCAGTTCTTC. Its protein product is CASSLRQAGSSYNEQFF. This chain uses TRBV27 with TRBJ2-1; TRBD2 agrees at 7 bases. The CDR3 contains 17 residues. Germline V CDR1 and CDR2: MNHEY, SMNVEV (reference sequence). J lost 0 bases, V lost 2 bases, and 7 bases had no gene match.